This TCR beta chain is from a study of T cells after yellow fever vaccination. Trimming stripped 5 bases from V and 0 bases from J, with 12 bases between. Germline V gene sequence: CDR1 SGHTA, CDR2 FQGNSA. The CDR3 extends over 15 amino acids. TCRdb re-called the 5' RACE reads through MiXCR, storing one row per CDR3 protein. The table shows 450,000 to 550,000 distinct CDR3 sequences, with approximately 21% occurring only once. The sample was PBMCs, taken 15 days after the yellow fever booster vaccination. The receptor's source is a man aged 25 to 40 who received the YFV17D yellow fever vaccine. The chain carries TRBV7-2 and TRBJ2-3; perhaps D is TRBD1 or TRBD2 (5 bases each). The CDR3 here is CASSPVGVSTDTQYF. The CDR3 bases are TGTGCCAGCAGCCCTGTGGGGGTGAGCACAGATACGCAGTATTTT.